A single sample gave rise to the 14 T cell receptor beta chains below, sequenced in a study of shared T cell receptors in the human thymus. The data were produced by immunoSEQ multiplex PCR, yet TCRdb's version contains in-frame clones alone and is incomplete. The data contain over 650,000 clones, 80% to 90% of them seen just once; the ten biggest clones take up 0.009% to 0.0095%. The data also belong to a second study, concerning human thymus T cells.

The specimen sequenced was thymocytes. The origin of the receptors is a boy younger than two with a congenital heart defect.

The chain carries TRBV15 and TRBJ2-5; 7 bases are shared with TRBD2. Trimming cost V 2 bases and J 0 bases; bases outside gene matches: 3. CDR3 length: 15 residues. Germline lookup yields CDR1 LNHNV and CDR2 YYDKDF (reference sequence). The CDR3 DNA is TGTGCCACCAGCAGACAAACTAGCGACCAAGAGACCCAGTACTTC. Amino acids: CATSRQTSDQETQYF. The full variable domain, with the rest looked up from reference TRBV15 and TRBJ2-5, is DAMVIQNPRYQVTQFGKPVTLSCSQTLNHNVMYWYQQKSSQAPKLLFHYYDKDFNNEADTPDNFQSRRPNTSFCFLDIRSPGLGDTAMYLCATSRQTSDQETQYFGPGTRLLVL.

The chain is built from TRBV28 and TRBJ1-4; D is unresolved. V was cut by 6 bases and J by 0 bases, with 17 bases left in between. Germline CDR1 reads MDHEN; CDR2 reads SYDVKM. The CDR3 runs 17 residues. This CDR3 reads CASSDPPDWATNEKLFF. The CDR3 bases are TGTGCCAGCAGCGACCCACCCGACTGGGCAACTAATGAAAAACTGTTTTTT.

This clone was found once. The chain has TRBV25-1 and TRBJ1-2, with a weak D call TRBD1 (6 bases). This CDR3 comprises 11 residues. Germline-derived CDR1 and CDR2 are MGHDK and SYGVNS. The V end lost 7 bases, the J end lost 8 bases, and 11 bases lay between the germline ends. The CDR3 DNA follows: TGTGCCAGCACGGGGGGGCACGGCTACACCTTC. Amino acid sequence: CASTGGHGYTF.

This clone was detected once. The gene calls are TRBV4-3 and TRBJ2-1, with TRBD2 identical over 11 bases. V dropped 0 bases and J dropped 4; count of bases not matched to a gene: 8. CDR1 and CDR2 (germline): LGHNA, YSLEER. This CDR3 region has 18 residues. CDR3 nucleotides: TGCGCCAGCAGCCAAGATAAGACTAGCGGGACAAGTTACAATGAGCAGTTCTTC. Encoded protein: CASSQDKTSGTSYNEQFF.

CDR3: CASSDRLGYTF. CDR3 coding DNA: TGTGCCAGCAGTGACAGGCTTGGCTACACCTTC. The gene calls are TRBV6-5 and TRBJ1-2; D is possibly TRBD1 (6 bases). This CDR3 is 11 amino acids long. Germline V CDR1 and CDR2: MNHEY, SVGAGI. V lost 5 bases to trimming and J lost 7 bases, with 8 bases between them.

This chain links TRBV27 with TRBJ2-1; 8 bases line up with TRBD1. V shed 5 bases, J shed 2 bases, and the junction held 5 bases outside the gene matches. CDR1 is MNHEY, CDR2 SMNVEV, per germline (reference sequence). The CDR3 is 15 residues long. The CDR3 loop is CASSHGQGPYNEQFF. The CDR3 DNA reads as TGTGCCAGCAGTCACGGACAGGGCCCCTACAATGAGCAGTTCTTC.

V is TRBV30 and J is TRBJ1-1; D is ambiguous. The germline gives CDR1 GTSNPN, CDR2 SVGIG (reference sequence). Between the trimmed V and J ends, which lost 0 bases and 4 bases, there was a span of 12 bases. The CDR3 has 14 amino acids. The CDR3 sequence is CAWSVDYELTEAFF. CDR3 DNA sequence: TGTGCCTGGAGTGTAGATTACGAACTCACTGAAGCTTTCTTT.

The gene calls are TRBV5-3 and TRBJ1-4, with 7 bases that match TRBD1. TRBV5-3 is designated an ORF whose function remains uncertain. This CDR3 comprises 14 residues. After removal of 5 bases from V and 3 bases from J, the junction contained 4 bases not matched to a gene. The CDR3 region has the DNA TGTGCCAGAAGGGAGGACAGGCCTAATGAAAAACTGTTTTTT. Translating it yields CARREDRPNEKLFF.

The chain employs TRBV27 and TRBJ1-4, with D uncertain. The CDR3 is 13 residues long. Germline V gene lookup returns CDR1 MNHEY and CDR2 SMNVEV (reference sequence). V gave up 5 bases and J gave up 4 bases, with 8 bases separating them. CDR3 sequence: CASSTQVNEKLFF. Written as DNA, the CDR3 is TGTGCCAGCAGTACGCAGGTTAATGAAAAACTGTTTTTT. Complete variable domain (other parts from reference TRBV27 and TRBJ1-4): EAQVTQNPRYLITVTGKKLTVTCSQNMNHEYMSWYRQDPGLGLRQIYYSMNVEVTDKGDVPEGYKVSRKEKRNFPLILESPSPNQTSLYFCASSTQVNEKLFFGSGTQLSVL.

In nucleotides, the CDR3 is TGTGCCTGGAGTAAAATAGACAGGGCGGACACCGGGGAGCTGTTTTTT. Encoded protein: CAWSKIDRADTGELFF. The chain combines TRBV30 with TRBJ2-2, with 7 bases lining up with TRBD1. In germline, CDR1 is GTSNPN, CDR2 SVGIG (reference sequence). This CDR3 spans 16 amino acids. The V gene end was trimmed by 2 bases and the J gene end by 3 bases; junction bases not matched to a gene: 9.

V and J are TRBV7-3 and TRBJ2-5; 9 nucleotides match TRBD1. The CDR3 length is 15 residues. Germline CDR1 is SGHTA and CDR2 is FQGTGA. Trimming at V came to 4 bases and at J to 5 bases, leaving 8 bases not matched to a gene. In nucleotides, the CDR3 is TGTGCCAGCAGCTCCACCGGGACAGGGTTGGAGACCCAGTACTTC. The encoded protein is CASSSTGTGLETQYF.

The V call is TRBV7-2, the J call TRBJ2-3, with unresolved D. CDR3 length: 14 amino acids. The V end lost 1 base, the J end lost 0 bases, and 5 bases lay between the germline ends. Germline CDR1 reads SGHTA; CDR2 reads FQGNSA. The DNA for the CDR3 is TGTGCCAGCAGCTTAGTCCCTAGCACAGATACGCAGTATTTT. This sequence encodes CASSLVPSTDTQYF.

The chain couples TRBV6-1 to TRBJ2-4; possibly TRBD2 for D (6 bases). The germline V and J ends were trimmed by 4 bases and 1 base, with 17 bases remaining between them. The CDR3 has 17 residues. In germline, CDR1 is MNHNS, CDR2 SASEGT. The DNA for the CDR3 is TGTGCCAGCAGTGCCCGGGGCGGGGTGCTTGCCAAAAACATTCAGTACTTC. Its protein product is CASSARGGVLAKNIQYF.

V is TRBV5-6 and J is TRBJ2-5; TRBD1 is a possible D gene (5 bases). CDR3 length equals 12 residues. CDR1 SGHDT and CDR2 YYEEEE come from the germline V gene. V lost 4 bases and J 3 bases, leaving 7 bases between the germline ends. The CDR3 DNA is TGTGCCAGCAGCGGCAGGGAAGAGACCCAGTACTTC. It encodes CASSGREETQYF.